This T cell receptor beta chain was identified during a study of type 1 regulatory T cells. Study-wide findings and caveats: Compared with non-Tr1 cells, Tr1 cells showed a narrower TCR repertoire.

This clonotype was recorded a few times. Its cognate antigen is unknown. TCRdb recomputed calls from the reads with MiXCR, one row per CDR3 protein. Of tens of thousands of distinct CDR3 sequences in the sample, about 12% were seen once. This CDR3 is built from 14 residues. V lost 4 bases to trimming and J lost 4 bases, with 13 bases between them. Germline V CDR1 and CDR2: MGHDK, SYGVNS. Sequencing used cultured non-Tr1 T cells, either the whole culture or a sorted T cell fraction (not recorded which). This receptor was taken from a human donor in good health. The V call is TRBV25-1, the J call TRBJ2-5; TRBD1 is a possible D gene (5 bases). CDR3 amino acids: CASSGSRARETQYF. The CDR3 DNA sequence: TGTGCCAGCAGTGGCTCCAGGGCGAGAGAGACCCAGTACTTC.